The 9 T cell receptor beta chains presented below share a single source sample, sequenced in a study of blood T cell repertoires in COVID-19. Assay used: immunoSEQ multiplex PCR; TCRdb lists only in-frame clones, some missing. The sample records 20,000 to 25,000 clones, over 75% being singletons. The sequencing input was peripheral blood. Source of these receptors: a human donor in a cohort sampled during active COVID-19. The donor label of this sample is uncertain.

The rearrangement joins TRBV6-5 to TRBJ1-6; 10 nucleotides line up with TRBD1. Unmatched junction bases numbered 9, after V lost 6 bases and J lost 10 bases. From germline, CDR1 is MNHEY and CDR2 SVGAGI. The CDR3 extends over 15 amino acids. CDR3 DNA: TGTGCCAGCAGGCTAACCGGGACAGGGGTCTCACCCCTCCACTTT. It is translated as CASRLTGTGVSPLHF.

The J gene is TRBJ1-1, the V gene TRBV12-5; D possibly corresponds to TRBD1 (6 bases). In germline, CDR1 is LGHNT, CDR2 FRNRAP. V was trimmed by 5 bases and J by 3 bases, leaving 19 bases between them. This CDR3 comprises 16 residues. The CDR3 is CASGGRRGGLDTEAFF. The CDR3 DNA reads TGTGCTAGTGGTGGACGTAGGGGGGGGCTGGACACTGAAGCTTTCTTT.

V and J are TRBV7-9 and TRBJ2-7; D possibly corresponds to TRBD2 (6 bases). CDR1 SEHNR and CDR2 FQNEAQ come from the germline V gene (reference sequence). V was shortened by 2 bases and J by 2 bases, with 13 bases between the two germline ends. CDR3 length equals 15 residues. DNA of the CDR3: TGTGCCAGCAGCTTATATGCGGGGATAACCTACGAGCAGTACTTC. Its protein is CASSLYAGITYEQYF.

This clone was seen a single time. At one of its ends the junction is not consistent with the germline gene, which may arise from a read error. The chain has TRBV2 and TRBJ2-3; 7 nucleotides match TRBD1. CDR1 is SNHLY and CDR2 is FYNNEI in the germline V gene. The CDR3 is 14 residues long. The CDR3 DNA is TGTGCCAGCGGAAAAGACAGGGCCACAAATACGCAGTATTTT. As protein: CASGKDRATNTQYF.

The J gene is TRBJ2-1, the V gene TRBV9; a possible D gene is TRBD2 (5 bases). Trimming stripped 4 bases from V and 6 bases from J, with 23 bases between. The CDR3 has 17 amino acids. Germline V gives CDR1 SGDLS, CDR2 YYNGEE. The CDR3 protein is CASSPVWSGPWANEQFF. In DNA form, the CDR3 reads TGTGCCAGCAGCCCTGTGTGGAGCGGTCCCTGGGCCAATGAGCAGTTCTTC.

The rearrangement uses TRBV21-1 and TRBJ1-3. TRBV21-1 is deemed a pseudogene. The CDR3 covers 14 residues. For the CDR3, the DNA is TGTGCCAGCAGCTCGGTGCGGGGGGCGGACACCATATATTTT. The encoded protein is CASSSVRGADTIYF.

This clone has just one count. Written as DNA, the CDR3 is TGTGCCACCAGTGACTCCGGGTCCGGGTATCAGCCCCAGCATTTT. Translated, it gives CATSDSGSGYQPQHF. The gene calls are TRBV24-1 and TRBJ1-5; D is unresolved. There are 15 residues in the CDR3. Trimming removed 4 bases from V and 5 bases from J, with 14 bases in between. Per the germline V gene, CDR1 is KGHDR and CDR2 is SFDVKD.

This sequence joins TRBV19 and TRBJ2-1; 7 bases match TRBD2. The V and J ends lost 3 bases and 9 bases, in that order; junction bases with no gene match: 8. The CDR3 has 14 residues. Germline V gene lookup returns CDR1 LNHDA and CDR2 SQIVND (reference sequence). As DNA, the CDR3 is TGTGCCAGTAGTATGCTAGCGGCCGTCGGTGAGCAGTTCTTC. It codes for CASSMLAAVGEQFF.

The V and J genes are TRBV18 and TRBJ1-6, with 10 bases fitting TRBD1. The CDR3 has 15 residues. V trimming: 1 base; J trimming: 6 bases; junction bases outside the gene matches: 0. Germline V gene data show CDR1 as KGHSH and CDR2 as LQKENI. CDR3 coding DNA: TGTGCCAGCTCACCACGGACAGGGGGTAATTCACCCCTCCACTTT. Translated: CASSPRTGGNSPLHF.